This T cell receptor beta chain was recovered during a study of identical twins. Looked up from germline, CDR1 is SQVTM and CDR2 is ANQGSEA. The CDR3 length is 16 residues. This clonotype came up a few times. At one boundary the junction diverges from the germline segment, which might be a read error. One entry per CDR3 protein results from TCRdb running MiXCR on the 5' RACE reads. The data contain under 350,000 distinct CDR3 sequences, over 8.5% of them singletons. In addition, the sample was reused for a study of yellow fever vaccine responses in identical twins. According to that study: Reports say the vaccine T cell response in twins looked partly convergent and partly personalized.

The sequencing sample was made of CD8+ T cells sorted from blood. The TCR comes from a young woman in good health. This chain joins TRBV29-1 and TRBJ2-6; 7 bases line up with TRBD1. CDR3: CSVEGQAYSGANVLTF. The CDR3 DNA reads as TGCAGCGTAGAAGGACAGGCTTACTCTGGGGCCAACGTCCTGACTTTC.